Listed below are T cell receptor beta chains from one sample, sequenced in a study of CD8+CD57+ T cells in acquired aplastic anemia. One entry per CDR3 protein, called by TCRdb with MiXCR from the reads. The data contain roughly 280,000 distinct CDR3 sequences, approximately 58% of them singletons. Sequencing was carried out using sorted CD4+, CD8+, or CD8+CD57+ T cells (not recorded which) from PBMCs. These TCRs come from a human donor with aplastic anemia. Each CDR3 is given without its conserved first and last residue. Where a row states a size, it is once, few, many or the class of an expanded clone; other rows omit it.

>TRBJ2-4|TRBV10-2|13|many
ASNSGSNPKNIQY
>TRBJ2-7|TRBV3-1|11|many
ASSQEGGYEQY
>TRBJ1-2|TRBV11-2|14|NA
ASSLDVRGENYGYT
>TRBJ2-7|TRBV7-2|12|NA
ASSLHSGGYEQY
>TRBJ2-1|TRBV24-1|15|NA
ATSDRTSGSSYNEQF
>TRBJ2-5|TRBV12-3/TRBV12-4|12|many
ASSHGTDQETQY
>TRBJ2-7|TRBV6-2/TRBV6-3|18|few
ASSSAGTSGRAAVSGEQY
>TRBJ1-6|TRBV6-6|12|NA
ASSLDSLGSPLH
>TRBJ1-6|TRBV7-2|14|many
ASSPQGSSYNSPLH
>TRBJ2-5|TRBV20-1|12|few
SARQAGGQETQY
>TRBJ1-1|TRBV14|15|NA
ASSHTPGGTGNTEAF
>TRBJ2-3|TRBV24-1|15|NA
ATSDKGTSGPTDTQY
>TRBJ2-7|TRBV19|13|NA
ASKGAAGGVNEQY
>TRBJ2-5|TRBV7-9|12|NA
ASSQRTGLETQY
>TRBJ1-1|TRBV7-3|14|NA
ASSNDPGQPISEAF
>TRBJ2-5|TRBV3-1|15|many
ASSHLISGSHQETQY
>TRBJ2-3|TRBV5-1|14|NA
ASSIPTSWSTDTQY
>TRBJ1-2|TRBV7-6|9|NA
ASSLSIGYT
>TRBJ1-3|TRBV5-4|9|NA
ASSLKGTIY
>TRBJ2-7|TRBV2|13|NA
ASSAQGTAAYEQY
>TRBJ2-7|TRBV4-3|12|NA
ASSQTSGPYEQY
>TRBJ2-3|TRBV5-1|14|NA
ASSLGGQGYTDTQY
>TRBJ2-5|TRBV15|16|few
ATSRDLAAGGLGETQY
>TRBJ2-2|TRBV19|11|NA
ASSKALSGELF
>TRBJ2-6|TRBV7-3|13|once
ASSLGSGRANVLT
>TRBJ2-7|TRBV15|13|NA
ATSRDLTVSYEQY
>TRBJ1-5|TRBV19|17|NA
ASSNEYSGTGGVNQPQH
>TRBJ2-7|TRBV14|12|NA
ASSPDRATYDQY
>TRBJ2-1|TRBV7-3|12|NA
ASSLAGGQYQQF
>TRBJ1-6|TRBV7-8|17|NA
ASSPLGGREVAYNSPLH
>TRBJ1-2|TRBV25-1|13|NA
ASSEPGDRDYGYT
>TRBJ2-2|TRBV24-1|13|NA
ATSDWAGGTGELS
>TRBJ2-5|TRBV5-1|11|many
ASSLEGKETQY
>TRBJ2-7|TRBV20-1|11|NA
SARGTSTYEQY
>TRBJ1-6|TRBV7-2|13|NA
ASSLESSFGSPLH
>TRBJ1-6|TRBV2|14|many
ASRASAGPSNSPLH
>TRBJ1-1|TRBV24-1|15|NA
ATSDYRSGGMNTEAF
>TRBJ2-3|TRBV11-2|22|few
ASSKSRLILPTSGRVLTLHTQY
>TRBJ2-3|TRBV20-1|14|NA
SARDLASGGTDTQY
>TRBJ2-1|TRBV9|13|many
ASSVVSGRGNEQF
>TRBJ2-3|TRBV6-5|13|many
ASRLTSGGADTQY